The entry below describes one T cell receptor beta chain. The data originate from a study of circulating and synovial CD4+ cells in juvenile arthritis. TCRdb keeps only in-frame clones here, not all; method: immunoSEQ multiplex PCR. The repertoire has around 32,000 clones, roughly 95% of them found once; the top ten carry 0.6% to 0.85%. Sequencing was carried out using CD4+ T cells from blood. The TCR comes from a human donor with juvenile idiopathic arthritis.

CDR3 sequence reads: CASSPLAGYEQYF. CDR3 bases: TGTGCCAGCTCACCCCTAGCGGGGTACGAGCAGTACTTC. The rearrangement links TRBV18 to TRBJ2-7, with 9 bases identical to TRBD2. The CDR3 contains 13 residues. Germline-derived CDR1 and CDR2 are KGHSH and LQKENI. The V segment lost 3 bases and the J segment 4 bases; nucleotides outside the gene matches: 1.